The 32 T cell receptor beta chains in this list originate from one sample, sequenced in a study of spatial heterogeneity in lung cancer. Findings and caveats of the study: Higher tumor mutation counts went along with higher counts of expanded intratumoral alpha and beta TCRs.

TCRdb analysed the 5' RACE reads with MiXCR anew, one entry per CDR3 protein. This table holds under 800 distinct CDR3 sequences, approximately 15% found once. Which antigens these TCRs recognize remains unknown. The time point here: sample taken at primary tumor resection. This specimen was lung tumor tissue, taken at surgery. These receptors all stem from a male donor with early-stage non-small cell lung cancer.

By share, this clonotype ranks as large. The chain combines TRBV20-1 with TRBJ2-3; 10 bases are a match to TRBD2. V lost 6 bases to trimming and J lost 2 bases; unmatched junction nucleotides: 8. The CDR3 is 15 amino acids. The germline V gene has CDR1 DFQATT and CDR2 SNEGSKA (reference sequence). The CDR3, as DNA: TGCAGTGCGGTCCCGCTAGCGGGAGACACAGATACGCAGTATTTT. This codes for CSAVPLAGDTDTQYF.

The table lists this clonotype with a few counts. This chain connects TRBV5-4 to TRBJ2-3, with D unresolved. The CDR3 sequence is 16 residues long. The V gene lost 1 base and the J gene lost 5 bases, with 17 bases spanning the gap. Germline V gene data show CDR1 as SGHNT and CDR2 as YYREEE (reference sequence). DNA of the CDR3: TGTGCCAGCAGCTTGAATACGGGTAGCTTCGTAGATACGCAGTATTTT. This translates into CASSLNTGSFVDTQYF.

This clonotype is medium-sized. The chain recombines TRBV10-3 with TRBJ2-1; 7 bases are shared with TRBD2. After removal of 0 bases from V and 3 bases from J, the junction contained 8 bases not matched to a gene. This CDR3 region has 17 residues. Germline V gene sequence: CDR1 ENHRY, CDR2 SYGVKD. The CDR3 DNA reads TGTGCCATCAGTGAGTCCCAAGCGGGGCCGGGCTACAATGAGCAGTTCTTC. Protein: CAISESQAGPGYNEQFF.

This clonotype is categorized as medium-sized. This rearrangement joins TRBV3-1 to TRBJ2-1, with D possibly matching TRBD2 (7 bases). Deletions cut 3 bases from V and 9 bases from J, with 12 bases between. Germline CDR1 reads LGHDT; CDR2 reads YNNKEL (reference sequence). The CDR3 has 13 residues. The CDR3 region is CASSQGGLGEQFF. The CDR3 bases are TGTGCCAGCAGCCAGGGGGGGCTAGGTGAGCAGTTCTTC.

This clonotype is classed as medium-sized. The junction and the germline gene differ at one end; a read error may be behind it. The V call is TRBV7-7, the J call TRBJ2-3; perhaps TRBD2 as D (6 bases). CDR1 and CDR2 from the germline V gene are SSHAT and FNYEAQ (reference sequence). The CDR3 sequence is 15 residues long. The CDR3 coding sequence is TGTGCTAGCAGCCTGGGCGCGACTAGGCAGTATACGCAGTATTTT. This gives the protein CASSLGATRQYTQYF.

J is TRBJ1-1 and V is TRBV2; 7 nucleotides match TRBD1. The CDR3 runs to 13 residues. The junction had 5 bases not matched to a gene; V was cut back by 6 bases and J by 4 bases. Germline V gives CDR1 SNHLY, CDR2 FYNNEI. CDR3 in amino acids: CASRRDSATEAFF. CDR3 sequence (DNA): TGTGCCAGCAGGAGGGACAGCGCCACTGAAGCTTTCTTT. The whole variable domain, remainder taken from reference TRBV2 and TRBJ1-1, is EPEVTQTPSHQVTQMGQEVILRCVPISNHLYFYWYRQILGQKVEFLVSFYNNEISEKSEIFDDQFSVERPDGSNFTLKIRSTKLEDSAMYFCASRRDSATEAFFGQGTRLTVV.

Sample share makes this clonotype large. The chain recombines TRBV11-2 with TRBJ1-4; D unresolved. CDR3 length: 14 amino acids. The V end lost 1 base, the J end lost 8 bases, and 11 bases lay between the germline ends. CDR1 and CDR2 (germline): SGHAT, FQNNGV. CDR3 region: CASSLASAYEKLFF. The CDR3 DNA reads TGTGCCAGCAGCTTAGCGTCTGCCTACGAAAAACTGTTTTTT.

The V call is TRBV4-1, the J call TRBJ1-2; no firm D call. This CDR3 has 14 residues. Trimming stripped 0 bases from V and 7 bases from J, with 12 bases between. Germline assignment: CDR1 MGHRA and CDR2 YSYEKL. The CDR3 reads CASSQEGGLRGYTF. Here the CDR3 DNA reads TGCGCCAGCAGCCAAGAGGGCGGCCTTCGTGGCTACACCTTC.

This clonotype showed up just a few times. This chain uses TRBV7-2 with TRBJ2-2; tentative D call: TRBD2 (5 bases). Germline V CDR1 and CDR2: SGHTA, FQGNSA. V lost 5 bases to trimming and J lost 4 bases, with 8 bases between them. CDR3 length equals 13 residues. CDR3 nucleotides: TGTGCCAGCAGCAATAGCGTCACCGGGGAGCTGTTTTTT. Translated, it gives CASSNSVTGELFF.

This chain connects TRBV10-3 to TRBJ2-2; D might be TRBD1 (6 bases). The CDR3 sequence is 13 residues long. Germline CDR1 ENHRY, CDR2 SYGVKD. The V gene lost 8 bases and the J gene lost 2 bases, with 9 bases spanning the gap. Here the CDR3 DNA reads TGTGCCATCCCGGGACAAAACACCGGGGAGCTGTTTTTT. It encodes CAIPGQNTGELFF.

This clonotype was counted only a few times. This chain connects TRBV7-8 to TRBJ1-4, with D possibly TRBD1 on 5 matching bases. Trimming removed 5 bases at V and 7 bases at J, with 14 bases between. The CDR3 runs to 14 residues. Germline loops: CDR1 SGHVS, CDR2 FQNEAQ. CDR3 protein: CASSETAFVEKLFF. The CDR3 bases are TGTGCCAGCAGCGAGACAGCATTTGTTGAAAAACTGTTTTTT.

By sample share, this clonotype is large. V and J are TRBV2 and TRBJ2-3; the match to TRBD2 covers 9 bases. Germline CDR1 reads SNHLY; CDR2 reads FYNNEI. The CDR3 has 17 residues. V lost 5 bases, J lost 0 bases, and 9 bases stayed unmatched. The CDR3 nucleotides read TGTGCCAGCAGTTTTGACTCTAGCGGGGAAAGCACAGATACGCAGTATTTT. This encodes CASSFDSSGESTDTQYF.

Within the sample, this clonotype is large. The rearrangement links TRBV29-1 to TRBJ1-1, with a tentative D call TRBD1 (6 bases). This CDR3 is 14 amino acids long. Germline V lookup: CDR1 SQVTM, CDR2 ANQGSEA. V lost 4 bases and J 0 bases, leaving 12 bases between the germline ends. CDR3 in DNA: TGCAGCGTTGGGAGGGGACATTTGAACACTGAAGCTTTCTTT. Encoded protein: CSVGRGHLNTEAFF.

In this sample, this clonotype is hyperexpanded. The chain recombines TRBV25-1 with TRBJ2-7; 8 bases fit TRBD1. Germline V gives CDR1 MGHDK, CDR2 SYGVNS. Trimming cost V 6 bases and J 5 bases; bases outside gene matches: 3. The CDR3 loop spans 12 amino acids. The CDR3 is CASRQGVHEQYV. The CDR3 DNA follows: TGTGCCAGCAGACAGGGGGTCCACGAGCAGTACGTC.

By sample fraction, this clonotype is hyperexpanded. The chain links TRBV7-2 to TRBJ1-3; the D is unclear. This CDR3 is 15 amino acids long. The germline gives CDR1 SGHTA, CDR2 FQGNSA. Trimming took 3 bases from V and 0 from J, leaving 9 bases between them. Here the CDR3 reads CASSFTLRSGNTIYF. The DNA of the CDR3 is TGTGCCAGCAGCTTTACACTACGCTCTGGAAACACCATATATTTT. The whole variable domain, remainder taken from reference TRBV7-2 and TRBJ1-3, is GAGVSQSPSNKVTEKGKDVELRCDPISGHTALYWYRQSLGQGLEFLIYFQGNSAPDKSGLPSDRFSAERTGGSVSTLTIQRTQQEDSAVYLCASSFTLRSGNTIYFGEGSWLTVV.

Judged by abundance, this clonotype is large. This rearrangement joins TRBV2 to TRBJ2-2, with 11 bases lining up with TRBD2. The CDR3 totals 15 residues. Germline CDR1 and CDR2: SNHLY and FYNNEI. Germline trimming cut 7 bases from V and 4 bases from J; bases unmatched to any gene: 5. CDR3 DNA sequence: TGTGCCAGCAAGACGGGACTAGCGGCCACCGGGGAGCTGTTTTTT. This codes for CASKTGLAATGELFF. Supplemented by reference TRBV2 and TRBJ2-2, the full variable domain reads EPEVTQTPSHQVTQMGQEVILRCVPISNHLYFYWYRQILGQKVEFLVSFYNNEISEKSEIFDDQFSVERPDGSNFTLKIRSTKLEDSAMYFCASKTGLAATGELFFGEGSRLTVL.

The rearrangement uses TRBV6-5 and TRBJ2-7; 11 bases match TRBD2. This CDR3 is built from 15 residues. The V segment lost 0 bases and the J segment 6 bases; nucleotides outside the gene matches: 4. CDR1 and CDR2 from the germline V gene are MNHEY and SVGAGI. The CDR3 DNA reads as TGTGCCAGCAGTTACTCACTAGCGGGAGTGGGCGAGCAGTACTTC. Translating gives CASSYSLAGVGEQYF.

This clonotype is deemed large. V gene TRBV20-1 combines with J gene TRBJ2-7, with 8 bases lining up with TRBD2. Germline lookup yields CDR1 DFQATT and CDR2 SNEGSKA (reference sequence). This CDR3 has 15 amino acids. Trimming cost V 2 bases and J 9 bases; bases outside gene matches: 15. Written as DNA, the CDR3 is TGCAGTGCTAGAACTAGCGGCACGTCCCTACGTGGGCAGTACTTC. It codes for CSARTSGTSLRGQYF.

This clonotype is labeled as large. V is TRBV12-3 or TRBV12-4 and J is TRBJ2-3; 11 nucleotides align to TRBD1. The ends lost 5 bases at V and 2 bases at J; junction bases unmatched: 3. CDR3 length: 15 residues. As DNA, the CDR3 is TGTGCCAGCAGTCCGGACAGGGGGCCCACAGATACGCAGTATTTT. Protein: CASSPDRGPTDTQYF.

By its share, this clonotype is large. The rearrangement uses TRBV7-9 and TRBJ2-2; possibly TRBD1 for D (5 bases). The V end lost 3 bases, the J end lost 2 bases, and 10 bases lay between the germline ends. Germline lookup yields CDR1 SEHNR and CDR2 FQNEAQ (reference sequence). The CDR3 is 15 residues long. CDR3 sequence: CASSLRTRNTGELFF. The CDR3 DNA sequence: TGTGCCAGCAGCTTGAGGACACGCAACACCGGGGAGCTGTTTTTT.

By share, this clonotype counts as large. The rearrangement joins TRBV29-1 to TRBJ2-6; D not certain. Trimming removed 1 base at V and 2 bases at J, with 6 bases between. CDR1 and CDR2 from the germline V gene are SQVTM and ANQGSEA. The CDR3 is made up of 14 amino acids. Written as DNA, the CDR3 is TGCAGCGTTGAAGTGTCGCCTGGGGCCAACGTCCTGACTTTC. It codes for CSVEVSPGANVLTF.

This clonotype is large within its sample. The chain is built from TRBV5-6 and TRBJ2-4; a possible D gene is TRBD2 (6 bases). Germline V gene sequence: CDR1 SGHDT, CDR2 YYEEEE. Trimming took off 4 bases at V and 4 bases at J, with 15 bases between the two ends. The CDR3 runs to 15 residues. The CDR3 loop reads CASSPHWEAKNIQYF. The CDR3 bases are TGTGCCAGCAGCCCCCACTGGGAGGCGAAAAACATTCAGTACTTC.

This clonotype has more than one count but fewer than ten. The CDR3 region is CASSQPSGRPGELFF. The DNA for the CDR3 is TGTGCCAGCTCACAACCTAGCGGGAGACCGGGGGAGCTGTTTTTT. This chain connects TRBV18 to TRBJ2-2; 10 nucleotides align to TRBD2. J gave up 8 bases and V 4 bases, and 7 bases lay outside the gene matches. CDR3 length equals 15 residues. Germline loops: CDR1 KGHSH, CDR2 LQKENI.

The V gene is TRBV7-2, the J gene TRBJ1-3; D possibly corresponds to TRBD1 (6 bases). There are 14 residues in the CDR3. CDR1 SGHTA and CDR2 FQGNSA come from the germline V gene. Between the trimmed V and J ends, which lost 6 bases and 8 bases, there was a span of 17 bases. CDR3 region: CASSSGEKVDTIYF. The CDR3 coding sequence is TGTGCCAGCAGTTCAGGGGAGAAGGTAGACACCATATATTTT.

This clonotype counts as large. The chain combines TRBV20-1 with TRBJ2-1; maybe TRBD1 (5 bases). Germline V gives CDR1 DFQATT, CDR2 SNEGSKA (reference sequence). The CDR3 length is 11 residues. V was cut by 3 bases and J by 9 bases, with 9 bases left in between. CDR3 protein: CSASLGPEQFF. For the CDR3, the DNA is TGCAGTGCTAGTCTGGGGCCTGAGCAGTTCTTC.

V is TRBV12-3 or TRBV12-4 and J is TRBJ2-3; D remains ambiguous. The V end was cut by 5 bases, the J end by 5 bases, with 11 bases between. CDR3 size: 13 residues. CDR3: CASSLGSGDTQYF. CDR3 coding DNA: TGTGCCAGCAGTCTAGGTTCCGGAGATACGCAGTATTTT.

V usage is TRBV7-7 and J usage is TRBJ2-5, with 8 bases lining up with TRBD2. The CDR3 consists of 18 residues. The V gene's germline CDR1 is SSHAT and CDR2 FNYEAQ (reference sequence). V gave up 5 bases and J gave up 2 bases; unmatched junction bases: 16. CDR3 residues: CASSPIGFGLALQETQYF. CDR3 in DNA: TGTGCCAGCAGCCCCATAGGGTTCGGACTAGCCCTGCAAGAGACCCAGTACTTC.

The sample holds a few counts of this clonotype. This chain connects TRBV7-6 to TRBJ2-5; no firm D call. CDR1 is SGHVS and CDR2 is FNYEAQ in the germline V gene. The CDR3 is 11 amino acids. V dropped 1 base and J dropped 5 bases, with 2 bases sitting between them. This CDR3 is CASSLDETQYF. CDR3 DNA sequence: TGTGCCAGCAGCTTAGATGAGACCCAGTACTTC. Filled out from reference TRBV7-6 and TRBJ2-5, the complete variable domain reads GAGVSQSPRYKVTKRGQDVALRCDPISGHVSLYWYRQALGQGPEFLTYFNYEAQQDKSGLPNDRFSAERPEGSISTLTIQRTEQRDSAMYRCASSLDETQYFGPGTRLLVL.

The chain recombines TRBV20-1 with TRBJ1-5, with D uncertain. CDR1 is DFQATT and CDR2 is SNEGSKA in the germline V gene (reference sequence). The CDR3 has 15 amino acids. V dropped 3 bases and J dropped 6 bases, with 18 bases sitting between them. CDR3 amino acids: CSASTSGSWSQPQHF. DNA for the CDR3: TGCAGTGCTAGTACGTCGGGGTCGTGGAGTCAGCCCCAGCATTTT.

By share, this clonotype counts as large. This sequence joins TRBV30 and TRBJ1-4; possible D gene TRBD1, 5 bases. CDR1 is GTSNPN and CDR2 is SVGIG in the germline V gene (reference sequence). There are 14 residues in the CDR3. V dropped 5 bases and J dropped 7 bases, with 17 bases sitting between them. The DNA of the CDR3 is TGTGCCTGGGGTTCCGGGACCCTCAGTGAAAAACTGTTTTTT. Encoded protein: CAWGSGTLSEKLFF.

In its sample, this clonotype is large. The chain recombines TRBV6-5 with TRBJ2-7, with D perhaps matching TRBD2 (6 bases). V was cut by 6 bases and J by 6 bases, with 15 bases left in between. The germline gives CDR1 MNHEY, CDR2 SVGAGI. The CDR3 has 13 amino acids. The CDR3 DNA sequence: TGTGCCAGCAGCCCTGGACTACTGGGCGAGCAGTACTTC. This translates into CASSPGLLGEQYF.

The V and J genes are TRBV29-1 and TRBJ2-3; 8 bases are shared with TRBD2. Germline-derived CDR1 and CDR2 are SQVTM and ANQGSEA. After removal of 7 bases from V and 0 bases from J, the junction contained 3 bases not matched to a gene. CDR3 length: 13 residues. In nucleotides, the CDR3 is TGCAGCGCCGGCGGGGGGAGCACAGATACGCAGTATTTT. Translation: CSAGGGSTDTQYF.